The next 8 T cell receptor beta chains were all read from a single sample in a study of T-cell memory formation after mild COVID-19. One entry per CDR3 protein, called by TCRdb with MiXCR from the 5' RACE reads. This sample has hundreds of thousands of distinct CDR3 sequences, with around 21% found just once. The sequenced material came from PBMCs or a T cell subset sorted from them (not recorded which). The receptors stem from an adult woman who had mild COVID-19 (a few samples of this study predate the infection). Cell type and time point are not known.

CDR3 protein: CAISESAGNTEAFF. CDR3 sequence (DNA): TGTGCCATCAGTGAGTCCGCGGGGAACACTGAAGCTTTCTTT. The genes are TRBV10-3 and TRBJ1-1, with unresolved D. V was trimmed by 0 bases and J by 1 base, leaving 6 bases between them. CDR3 size: 14 residues. Germline V lookup: CDR1 ENHRY, CDR2 SYGVKD.

This clonotype has a handful of counts. The chain joins TRBV5-6 to TRBJ2-7; the D gene is possibly TRBD1 (5 bases). The germline V and J ends were trimmed by 2 bases and 3 bases, with 15 bases remaining between them. The CDR3 is made up of 15 amino acids. Per the germline V gene, CDR1 is SGHDT and CDR2 is YYEEEE. This CDR3 is CASSLTGHLDYEQYF. The DNA of the CDR3 is TGTGCCAGCAGCTTAACAGGACACCTGGACTACGAGCAGTACTTC.

This rearrangement joins TRBV7-2 to TRBJ1-4; D is perhaps TRBD1 (5 bases). This CDR3 is 18 amino acids long. CDR1 is SGHTA, CDR2 FQGNSA, per germline. Trimming took off 5 bases at V and 3 bases at J, with 22 bases between the two ends. CDR3 protein: CASSPARQMGSPNEKLFF. The CDR3 nucleotides are TGTGCCAGCAGCCCAGCGCGACAGATGGGGTCTCCTAATGAAAAACTGTTTTTT. Together with reference TRBV7-2 and TRBJ1-4, the CDR3 gives the full variable domain: GAGVSQSPSNKVTEKGKDVELRCDPISGHTALYWYRQSLGQGLEFLIYFQGNSAPDKSGLPSDRFSAERTGGSVSTLTIQRTQQEDSAVYLCASSPARQMGSPNEKLFFGSGTQLSVL.

This clonotype came up a few times. The chain is built from TRBV4-3 and TRBJ2-5; D ambiguous. V lost 0 bases and J 5 bases, leaving 13 bases between the germline ends. CDR1 and CDR2 (germline): LGHNA, YSLEER. CDR3 length: 15 amino acids. CDR3 sequence: CASSQEPLNWETQYF. The CDR3 DNA reads TGCGCCAGCAGCCAAGAGCCCCTTAACTGGGAGACCCAGTACTTC.

V usage is TRBV7-2 and J usage is TRBJ2-2; D call uncertain. CDR1 is SGHTA and CDR2 is FQGNSA in the germline V gene. Deletions cut 1 base from V and 1 base from J, with 4 bases between. The CDR3 is made up of 14 amino acids. CDR3 DNA: TGTGCCAGCAGCTTAGTAGTGAACACCGGGGAGCTGTTTTTT. It specifies CASSLVVNTGELFF.

This clonotype has a single count. The chain is built from TRBV30 and TRBJ2-7, with TRBD1 identical over 8 bases. V trimming: 3 bases; J trimming: 3 bases; junction bases outside the gene matches: 7. Per the germline V gene, CDR1 is GTSNPN and CDR2 is SVGIG (reference sequence). This CDR3 is built from 14 residues. CDR3 protein: CAWRAGTGYYEQYF. Here the CDR3 DNA reads TGTGCCTGGAGAGCCGGGACAGGATACTACGAGCAGTACTTC.

This clonotype has just a few counts. This chain uses TRBV12-3 or TRBV12-4 with TRBJ2-7, with 8 bases matching TRBD1. V dropped 6 bases and J dropped 6; count of bases not matched to a gene: 10. This CDR3 region has 14 residues. CDR3 bases: TGTGCCAGCAGGGGGGGACAGGCCTATCGCGAGCAGTACTTC. Protein product: CASRGGQAYREQYF.

This clonotype was observed a few times. The chain uses TRBV9 and TRBJ2-3; tentatively, D is TRBD2 (6 bases). V lost 2 bases and J 3 bases, leaving 10 bases between the germline ends. The CDR3 is 14 residues long. CDR1 and CDR2 from the germline V gene are SGDLS and YYNGEE. In DNA form, the CDR3 reads TGTGCCAGCAGCGTGGGTGGGAGGACAGATACGCAGTATTTT. Translating it yields CASSVGGRTDTQYF. Supplemented by reference TRBV9 and TRBJ2-3, the full variable domain reads DSGVTQTPKHLITATGQRVTLRCSPRSGDLSVYWYQQSLDQGLQFLIQYYNGEERAKGNILERFSAQQFPDLHSELNLSSLELGDSALYFCASSVGGRTDTQYFGPGTRLTVL.